What follows are 13 T cell receptor beta chains derived from one specimen sequenced in a study of shared clonotypes between healthy human individuals. TCRdb's table, derived via immunoSEQ multiplex PCR, lists solely in-frame clones and lacks some. This sample has about 2.2 million clones, with 80% to 95% found just once. CD45RO negativity and positive selection for CCR7 defined naive CD8 cells, a population that excluded terminally differentiated effector memory CD45RA+ cells. Source material: naive CD8+ T cells from PBMCs. The source is a man aged 18 to 30 in good health. Some clones in this sample may be carry-over from other donors' samples.

In the case of this clone: Within the sample, other DNA sequences also encode this same CDR3. J is TRBJ1-5 and V is TRBV7-9; possible D gene TRBD1, 5 bases. The CDR3 contains 13 residues. From germline, CDR1 is SEHNR and CDR2 FQNEAQ (reference sequence). Trimming removed 5 bases from V and 4 bases from J, with 9 bases in between. The CDR3 sequence: CASSPGGNQPQHF. DNA of the CDR3: TGTGCCAGCAGCCCGGGGGGGAATCAGCCCCAGCATTTT.

This chain joins TRBV19 and TRBJ2-7; 7 nucleotides line up with TRBD1. This CDR3 is built from 16 residues. The trim removed 10 bases at V and 3 bases at J, leaving 18 bases unmatched. CDR1 is LNHDA and CDR2 is SQIVND in the germline V gene (reference sequence). The DNA for the CDR3 is TGTGCCACTGCAACCCGACAGGGTTATCCCTTCTACGAGCAGTACTTC. Translation: CATATRQGYPFYEQYF.

The chain recombines TRBV7-9 with TRBJ2-3, with 8 bases fitting TRBD2. This CDR3 has 16 amino acids. V shed 5 bases and J 4 bases; nucleotides not matched to a gene: 11. Per germline, CDR1 SEHNR and CDR2 FQNEAQ (reference sequence). The CDR3 loop reads CASSPVEREISDTQYF. CDR3 nucleotide sequence: TGTGCCAGCAGCCCAGTTGAGCGGGAGATTTCAGATACGCAGTATTTT.

The V and J genes are TRBV7-6 and TRBJ2-3; 7 positions agree with TRBD2. This CDR3 has 20 amino acids. V lost 4 bases to trimming and J lost 1 base; unmatched junction nucleotides: 20. Germline CDR1 and CDR2: SGHVS and FNYEAQ. Here the CDR3 DNA reads TGTGCCAGCAGCTGGGAAAGGACTAGGCGGATGAGCACGGGCACAGATACGCAGTATTTT. This codes for CASSWERTRRMSTGTDTQYF.

This chain links TRBV27 with TRBJ1-1; the D is unclear. CDR1 MNHEY and CDR2 SMNVEV come from the germline V gene (reference sequence). This CDR3 has 14 amino acids. Trimming cost V 5 bases and J 3 bases, with 13 bases left between them. The CDR3 spells CASSHRGPYTEAFF. DNA of the CDR3: TGTGCCAGCAGTCACCGGGGTCCTTACACTGAAGCTTTCTTT.

The V and J genes are TRBV27 and TRBJ2-3; possible D gene TRBD2, 5 bases. V lost 1 base and J 8 bases, leaving 16 bases between the germline ends. The germline V gene has CDR1 MNHEY and CDR2 SMNVEV (reference sequence). The CDR3 length is 15 residues. CDR3 loop: CASSLLPGSFGTQYF. Here the CDR3 DNA reads TGTGCCAGCAGTTTATTACCGGGGTCTTTTGGTACGCAGTATTTT.

CDR3 nucleotides: TGTGCCAGCAGGTTTAACCGGGACAGGTTCCAAGAGACCCAGTACTTC. Translated, it gives CASRFNRDRFQETQYF. The chain links TRBV7-9 to TRBJ2-5; 8 nucleotides agree with TRBD1. CDR3 size: 16 residues. Germline trimming cut 6 bases from V and 1 base from J; bases unmatched to any gene: 10. Looked up from germline, CDR1 is SEHNR and CDR2 is FQNEAQ (reference sequence).

The chain uses TRBV2 and TRBJ1-2; D ambiguous. Per the germline V gene, CDR1 is SNHLY and CDR2 is FYNNEI. The CDR3 length is 11 residues. V was pared by 1 base and J by 7 bases, with 4 bases between. The CDR3 DNA reads as TGTGCCAGCAGTGAAGTAAGTGGCTACACCTTC. This encodes CASSEVSGYTF.

This clone was counted a single time. This rearrangement joins TRBV7-9 to TRBJ1-2; no clear D. V lost 5 bases and J 5 bases, leaving 12 bases between the germline ends. The CDR3 loop spans 13 amino acids. Germline assignment: CDR1 SEHNR and CDR2 FQNEAQ (reference sequence). In DNA, the CDR3 is TGTGCCAGCAGCCCCGGAAGTCCTTATGGCTACACCTTC. This codes for CASSPGSPYGYTF.

The V and J genes are TRBV9 and TRBJ1-4; D may be TRBD1 (5 bases). Trimming took 4 bases from V and 4 from J, leaving 17 bases between them. The V gene's germline CDR1 is SGDLS and CDR2 YYNGEE. The CDR3 runs to 16 residues. CDR3 sequence (DNA): TGTGCCAGCAGCCACTCCTCCGGGACCAATAATGAAAAACTGTTTTTT. Amino acids: CASSHSSGTNNEKLFF.

The chain is built from TRBV7-8 and TRBJ1-4; TRBD1 might be the D (6 bases). CDR3 size: 16 residues. The V end lost 2 bases, the J end lost 7 bases, and 17 bases lay between the germline ends. Germline V gene lookup returns CDR1 SGHVS and CDR2 FQNEAQ. The CDR3 protein is CASSLRGKKASEKLFF. The CDR3 DNA reads as TGTGCCAGCAGCTTAAGGGGGAAGAAAGCGAGTGAAAAACTGTTTTTT.

This clone was seen only once. This chain joins TRBV28 and TRBJ1-4; D not resolved. CDR3 length equals 14 residues. V lost 6 bases, J lost 8 bases, and 16 bases lay in between. Per germline, CDR1 MDHEN and CDR2 SYDVKM. The CDR3 coding sequence is TGTGCCAGCAGGCAACGGGTCTTTGGGGAAAAACTGTTTTTT. Translation gives CASRQRVFGEKLFF.

The rearrangement links TRBV18 to TRBJ2-3; D remains ambiguous. Trimming cost V 3 bases and J 4 bases, with 20 bases left between them. Per the germline V gene, CDR1 is KGHSH and CDR2 is LQKENI. This CDR3 spans 17 amino acids. The DNA of the CDR3 is TGTGCCAGCTCACCCGACCGCAGGTCCATTGGCGCAGATACGCAGTATTTT. This sequence encodes CASSPDRRSIGADTQYF.